Following are 20 T cell receptor beta chains from one sample sequenced in a study of shared clonotypes between healthy human individuals. Only in-frame clones appear in the TCRdb table, and some are missing; sequencing was by immunoSEQ multiplex PCR. The sample includes around 2,000,000 clones, about 95% seen only once; the top ten take 0.9% to 1.5%. CD45RO-negative CD8 cells positively selected for CCR7 made up the naive population, which excluded terminally differentiated effector memory CD45RA+ cells. The specimen sequenced was naive CD8+ T cells sorted from blood. These receptors came from a young man in good health.

This sequence joins TRBV6-5 and TRBJ2-1; 8 bases map to TRBD2. Trimming cost V 6 bases and J 9 bases; bases outside gene matches: 7. The CDR3 covers 13 residues. The germline V gene has CDR1 MNHEY and CDR2 SVGAGI. The CDR3 reads CASSLSGSSEQFF. The CDR3 DNA follows: TGTGCCAGCAGCCTGAGCGGGAGTTCTGAGCAGTTCTTC.

The rearrangement joins TRBV15 to TRBJ2-5; D is unclear. V gave up 8 bases and J gave up 2 bases, with 9 bases separating them. This CDR3 is 12 amino acids long. Germline CDR1 and CDR2: LNHNV and YYDKDF (reference sequence). CDR3 residues: CATGPGQETQYF. CDR3 nucleotides: TGTGCCACCGGTCCAGGACAAGAGACCCAGTACTTC.

The CDR3 DNA reads TGTGCCAGCAGTTCTTGGGCGTCCGCGGGCTACGAGCAGTACTTC. It translates to CASSSWASAGYEQYF. This rearrangement joins TRBV28 to TRBJ2-7; tentative D call: TRBD2 (5 bases). The CDR3 loop spans 15 amino acids. The V end lost 4 bases, the J end lost 3 bases, and 16 bases lay between the germline ends. Per germline, CDR1 MDHEN and CDR2 SYDVKM.

V gene TRBV2 combines with J gene TRBJ2-1; TRBD2 agrees at 10 bases. V dropped 4 bases and J dropped 2; count of bases not matched to a gene: 2. CDR3 length: 15 amino acids. From germline, CDR1 is SNHLY and CDR2 FYNNEI. The chain's CDR3 is CASSVLAGTYNEQFF. As DNA, the CDR3 is TGTGCCAGCAGTGTACTAGCGGGAACCTACAATGAGCAGTTCTTC.

The genes are TRBV7-9 and TRBJ2-7; 8 bases align to TRBD1. The germline gives CDR1 SEHNR, CDR2 FQNEAQ (reference sequence). Trimming cost V 5 bases and J 5 bases; bases outside gene matches: 8. CDR3 length: 14 residues. CDR3 protein: CASSDLGQGHEQYF. The CDR3 nucleotides are TGTGCCAGCAGCGATTTAGGACAGGGCCACGAGCAGTACTTC.

V is TRBV5-5 and J is TRBJ2-1; D uncertain. Trimming stripped 1 base from V and 4 bases from J, with 6 bases between. Germline CDR1 is SGHKS and CDR2 is YYEKEE (reference sequence). There are 13 residues in the CDR3. CDR3 loop: CASSLWQYNEQFF. The CDR3 nucleotides are TGTGCCAGCAGCTTGTGGCAGTACAATGAGCAGTTCTTC.

The chain combines TRBV9 with TRBJ1-2; D is unresolved. Germline CDR1 SGDLS, CDR2 YYNGEE. This CDR3 spans 14 amino acids. V was pared by 0 bases and J by 3 bases, with 9 bases between. The CDR3 DNA reads as TGTGCCAGCAGCGTAGGGAACTCCTACTATGGCTACACCTTC. Protein: CASSVGNSYYGYTF.

This clone has more than one count but fewer than ten. The chain couples TRBV30 to TRBJ1-1; D is unclear. Germline CDR1 reads GTSNPN; CDR2 reads SVGIG (reference sequence). This CDR3 contains 13 residues. Trimming took off 4 bases at V and 10 bases at J, with 19 bases between the two ends. The CDR3 reads CAWISVAGDRAFF. The CDR3, as DNA: TGTGCCTGGATTTCTGTGGCAGGAGATAGAGCTTTCTTT.

This clone was counted a single time. The chain links TRBV7-9 to TRBJ2-2; TRBD2 matches at 11 bases. This CDR3 has 16 amino acids. CDR1 SEHNR and CDR2 FQNEAQ come from the germline V gene (reference sequence). The V gene end was trimmed by 5 bases and the J gene end by 5 bases; junction bases not matched to a gene: 7. CDR3 DNA sequence: TGTGCCAGCAGCGGAAGACTAGCGGGAAGGACCGGGGAGCTGTTTTTT. Its protein product is CASSGRLAGRTGELFF.

The chain combines TRBV5-6 with TRBJ1-3, with D perhaps TRBD1 (5 bases). Trimming pared 4 bases from V and 4 bases from J, leaving 12 bases between. The CDR3 loop spans 14 amino acids. CDR1 is SGHDT, CDR2 YYEEEE, per germline. The CDR3 loop reads CASSPRQTGNTIYF. The CDR3 coding sequence is TGTGCCAGCAGCCCTAGACAGACCGGAAACACCATATATTTT.

The V gene is TRBV7-9, the J gene TRBJ1-1; 7 nucleotides align to TRBD1. The CDR3 is 14 amino acids. With 4 bases clipped from V and 3 bases from J, the junction kept 5 bases outside the gene matches. CDR1 is SEHNR and CDR2 is FQNEAQ in the germline V gene (reference sequence). CDR3 sequence reads: CASSYVTGDTEAFF. In DNA, the CDR3 is TGTGCCAGCAGCTACGTAACAGGGGACACTGAAGCTTTCTTT. The full variable domain, its missing parts supplied by reference TRBV7-9 and TRBJ1-1, is DTGVSQNPRHKITKRGQNVTFRCDPISEHNRLYWYRQTLGQGPEFLTYFQNEAQLEKSRLLSDRFSAERPKGSFSTLEIQRTEQGDSAMYLCASSYVTGDTEAFFGQGTRLTVV.

The J gene is TRBJ2-2, the V gene TRBV12-5; 9 bases are a match to TRBD2. The length of the CDR3 is 16 residues. The trim removed 6 bases at V and 5 bases at J, leaving 10 bases unmatched. The V gene's germline CDR1 is LGHNT and CDR2 FRNRAP. The CDR3 DNA reads TGTGCTAGTGGGATGGTAGCGGGAGTTAGAACCGGGGAGCTGTTTTTT. Translated, it gives CASGMVAGVRTGELFF.

The J gene is TRBJ2-5, the V gene TRBV4-2; a possible D gene is TRBD2 (5 bases). This CDR3 region has 17 residues. Trimming left V 0 bases short and J 2 bases short, with 16 bases between. The germline V gene encodes CDR1 LGHNA and CDR2 YNFKEQ. Here the CDR3 DNA reads TGTGCCAGCAGCCAAGAATGGGGAGCAAACTTTCAAGAGACCCAGTACTTC. It specifies CASSQEWGANFQETQYF.

Only one count was recorded for this clone. The J gene is TRBJ2-2, the V gene TRBV5-4, with 9 bases fitting TRBD1. J gave up 6 bases and V 0 bases, and 6 bases lay outside the gene matches. Per the germline V gene, CDR1 is SGHNT and CDR2 is YYREEE (reference sequence). This CDR3 spans 16 amino acids. CDR3 sequence reads: CASSLAQGAPPGELFF. CDR3 DNA: TGTGCCAGCAGCTTGGCACAGGGGGCCCCCCCCGGGGAGCTGTTTTTT.

The chain couples TRBV19 to TRBJ1-5, with a tentative D call TRBD1 (5 bases). Trimming pared 5 bases from V and 3 bases from J, leaving 14 bases between. CDR1 LNHDA and CDR2 SQIVND come from the germline V gene (reference sequence). The CDR3 covers 15 residues. The CDR3 sequence: CASSPGIASNQPQHF. The CDR3 bases are TGTGCCAGTAGTCCAGGGATAGCATCCAATCAGCCCCAGCATTTT. Drawing the rest from reference TRBV19 and TRBJ1-5, the complete variable domain is DGGITQSPKYLFRKEGQNVTLSCEQNLNHDAMYWYRQDPGQGLRLIYYSQIVNDFQKGDIAEGYSVSREKKESFPLTVTSAQKNPTAFYLCASSPGIASNQPQHFGDGTRLSIL.

The CDR3 loop reads CASSFFDRMGGYTF. CDR3 nucleotide sequence: TGTGCCAGCAGCTTCTTCGACAGGATGGGGGGCTACACCTTC. The genes are TRBV5-4 and TRBJ1-2; a weak D match, TRBD1 (6 bases). V lost 2 bases and J 8 bases, leaving 16 bases between the germline ends. This CDR3 contains 14 residues. In germline, CDR1 is SGHNT, CDR2 YYREEE (reference sequence).

About this clone itself: Other DNA sequences from this sample encode an identical CDR3 as well. V usage is TRBV4-1 and J usage is TRBJ1-2; D might be TRBD1 (5 bases). V lost 2 bases and J lost 4, with 8 bases in between. This CDR3 region has 13 residues. CDR1 is MGHRA, CDR2 YSYEKL, per germline. The CDR3 DNA follows: TGCGCCAGCAGCCAAAGAGACAGCTATGGCTACACCTTC. It specifies CASSQRDSYGYTF.

This clone showed up just once. The J gene is TRBJ1-1, the V gene TRBV28; D is possibly TRBD1 (6 bases). Germline CDR1 MDHEN, CDR2 SYDVKM. V was cut by 8 bases and J by 2 bases, with 12 bases left in between. The CDR3 is made up of 13 amino acids. CDR3 amino acids: CASRGGANTEAFF. CDR3 sequence (DNA): TGTGCCAGCCGTGGGGGGGCTAACACTGAAGCTTTCTTT.

V usage is TRBV5-1 and J usage is TRBJ2-7, with D perhaps TRBD2 (5 bases). V dropped 3 bases and J dropped 0 bases, with 13 bases sitting between them. CDR1 SGHRS and CDR2 YFSETQ come from the germline V gene. This CDR3 is built from 15 residues. The CDR3 region has the DNA TGCGCCAGCAGCTGGGTTGGAGGTAGCTCCTACGAGCAGTACTTC. Amino acids: CASSWVGGSSYEQYF. Full variable domain (missing parts from reference TRBV5-1 and TRBJ2-7): KAGVTQTPRYLIKTRGQQVTLSCSPISGHRSVSWYQQTPGQGLQFLFEYFSETQRNKGNFPGRFSGRQFSNSRSEMNVSTLELGDSALYLCASSWVGGSSYEQYFGPGTRLTVT.

Here the CDR3 reads CASSPREGDPGGDEQYF. The CDR3 DNA reads TGTGCCAGCAGCCCTCGCGAGGGGGACCCAGGGGGCGACGAGCAGTACTTC. The genes are TRBV9 and TRBJ2-7; 8 bases agree with TRBD1. The CDR3 is 17 residues long. Germline V gene data show CDR1 as SGDLS and CDR2 as YYNGEE. V gave up 4 bases and J gave up 5 bases; unmatched junction bases: 17.